The next 15 T cell receptor beta chains were all read from a single sample in a study of OX40 agonist ivuxolimab in advanced cancers. Generated by immunoSEQ multiplex PCR, the TCRdb table keeps only in-frame clones and is missing some. This repertoire shows 65,000 to 95,000 clones, around 88% found once; its top ten account for under 0.8%. The specimen was CD4+ or CD8+ T cells sorted from blood, collected in a trial of the OX40 agonist ivuxolimab. Every receptor here comes from an adult with an advanced solid tumor such as melanoma, head and neck, liver or kidney cancer.

This clone appeared once. J is TRBJ2-1 and V is TRBV10-2; TRBD2 matches 7 bases. In germline, CDR1 is WSHSY, CDR2 SAAADI. With V trimmed by 4 bases and J by 4 bases, 4 bases remained unmatched. The CDR3 extends over 14 amino acids. CDR3 loop: CASSVRTSYNEQFF. The CDR3, as DNA: TGCGCCAGCAGTGTGAGGACTAGTTACAATGAGCAGTTCTTC.

This sequence joins TRBV27 and TRBJ1-2, with 8 bases aligning to TRBD1. J gave up 8 bases and V 3 bases, and 11 bases lay outside the gene matches. The germline gives CDR1 MNHEY, CDR2 SMNVEV (reference sequence). There are 15 residues in the CDR3. The CDR3, as DNA: TGTGCCAGCAGTTTGGGACGGGACAGGCTAGGGGGCTACACCTTC. It specifies CASSLGRDRLGGYTF.

The chain couples TRBV2 to TRBJ2-5; TRBD2 agrees at 8 bases. Germline values: CDR1 SNHLY, CDR2 FYNNEI. This CDR3 comprises 15 residues. V was clipped by 3 bases and J by 4 bases; unmatched bases: 7. The CDR3 spells CASSDVTSAVETQYF. The CDR3 nucleotides read TGTGCCAGCAGTGACGTGACTAGCGCGGTAGAGACCCAGTACTTC.

V usage is TRBV14 and J usage is TRBJ2-7; the match to TRBD1 covers 7 bases. V was pared by 2 bases and J by 9 bases, with 7 bases of the junction left unmatched. The germline CDR1 and CDR2 sequences are SGHDN and FVKESK. The CDR3 length is 13 residues. This CDR3 reads CASSQRQGTAQYF. CDR3 DNA sequence: TGTGCCAGCAGCCAACGACAGGGAACGGCGCAGTACTTC.

The rearrangement joins TRBV5-4 to TRBJ1-2; D may be TRBD1 (6 bases). Per germline, CDR1 SGHNT and CDR2 YYREEE (reference sequence). CDR3 length: 14 amino acids. Trimming pared 4 bases from V and 8 bases from J, leaving 18 bases between. CDR3 loop: CASSNANRVSGYTF. The CDR3 DNA is TGTGCCAGCAGCAACGCCAACAGGGTCTCGGGCTACACCTTC.

The genes are TRBV12-5 and TRBJ1-2, with D possibly being TRBD1 (5 bases). CDR3 length: 14 amino acids. CDR1 is LGHNT, CDR2 FRNRAP, per germline. V was trimmed by 1 base and J by 4 bases, leaving 10 bases between them. The CDR3 is CASGLDLGTYGYTF. The DNA of the CDR3 is TGTGCTAGTGGTTTGGATTTGGGGACCTATGGCTACACCTTC. The full variable domain, rest sourced from reference TRBV12-5 and TRBJ1-2, is DARVTQTPRHKVTEMGQEVTMRCQPILGHNTVFWYRQTMMQGLELLAYFRNRAPLDDSGMPKDRFSAEMPDATLATLKIQPSEPRDSAVYFCASGLDLGTYGYTFGSGTRLTVV.

V and J are TRBV6-5 and TRBJ2-5; 7 nucleotides match TRBD2. The CDR3 contains 12 residues. Per germline, CDR1 MNHEY and CDR2 SVGAGI. V lost 8 bases, J lost 4 bases, and 4 bases stayed unmatched. The CDR3: CASGRVGETQYF. The CDR3 DNA reads as TGTGCCAGCGGGAGGGTCGGAGAGACCCAGTACTTC.

This chain connects TRBV7-2 to TRBJ2-7, with D perhaps TRBD1 or TRBD2 (7 bases each). This CDR3 spans 15 amino acids. The V gene lost 2 bases and the J gene lost 3 bases, with 14 bases spanning the gap. In germline, CDR1 is SGHTA, CDR2 FQGNSA. CDR3 sequence (DNA): TGTGCCAGCAGCTTAATGCAGGGGGGGATCTACGAGCAGTACTTC. Its protein product is CASSLMQGGIYEQYF.

The rearrangement links TRBV6-6 to TRBJ1-1; D call uncertain. V was pared by 6 bases and J by 1 base, with 12 bases between. The CDR3 covers 14 residues. Germline loops: CDR1 MNHNY, CDR2 SVGAGI (reference sequence). The CDR3 DNA follows: TGTGCCAGCAGCATAGAGAAGCCGAACACTGAAGCTTTCTTT. It translates to CASSIEKPNTEAFF.

Regarding this clone: One junction end does not reproduce the germline sequence, and a read error may be involved. The chain combines TRBV10-3 with TRBJ1-6, with TRBD1 matching over 9 bases. CDR3 length: 15 residues. Germline loops: CDR1 ENHRY, CDR2 SYGVKD. This chain's CDR3 is CASSYSRTGDSPLHF. The CDR3 DNA sequence: TGTGCCAGCAGTTACTCCCGGACAGGGGATTCACCCCTCCACTTT.

V usage is TRBV18 and J usage is TRBJ2-7; 11 nucleotides match TRBD1. The ends lost 3 bases at V and 7 bases at J; junction bases unmatched: 8. This CDR3 has 15 residues. From germline, CDR1 is KGHSH and CDR2 LQKENI. The CDR3 loop is CASSPPDRGRTEQYF. CDR3 nucleotide sequence: TGTGCCAGCTCACCCCCGGACAGGGGGCGCACAGAGCAGTACTTC.

This rearrangement joins TRBV7-3 to TRBJ2-3; a possible D gene is TRBD2 (6 bases). From germline, CDR1 is SGHTA and CDR2 FQGTGA. V was clipped by 1 base and J by 0 bases, with 14 bases between them. This CDR3 is built from 17 residues. CDR3: CASSLKGGGLSTDTQYF. For the CDR3, the DNA is TGTGCCAGCAGCTTAAAGGGCGGAGGGCTTAGCACAGATACGCAGTATTTT.

The chain links TRBV6-1 to TRBJ2-5; 11 bases match TRBD2. The CDR3 runs 17 residues. Germline V lookup: CDR1 MNHNS, CDR2 SASEGT. Unmatched junction bases numbered 8, after V lost 1 base and J lost 4 bases. Written as DNA, the CDR3 is TGTGCCAGCAGTGAAGGGGCTCTAGCGGGGGGCGGAGAGACCCAGTACTTC. Protein: CASSEGALAGGGETQYF.

V and J are TRBV7-9 and TRBJ2-5; unclear D gene. Germline assignment: CDR1 SEHNR and CDR2 FQNEAQ (reference sequence). V lost 1 base, J lost 5 bases, and 14 bases lay in between. The CDR3 contains 15 residues. CDR3 in amino acids: CASSLGQWAQETQYF. The CDR3 bases are TGTGCCAGCAGCTTAGGGCAGTGGGCGCAGGAGACCCAGTACTTC.

The V and J genes are TRBV7-8 and TRBJ1-2, with D unresolved. Germline V lookup: CDR1 SGHVS, CDR2 FQNEAQ. The CDR3 has 15 residues. V lost 5 bases, J lost 5 bases, and 18 bases lay in between. The CDR3 region has the DNA TGTGCCAGCAGCCTCAGTCGGCTGGGTGGTTATGGCTACACCTTC. This encodes CASSLSRLGGYGYTF.